This paragraph covers one T cell receptor (beta chain) sequence. The time point denotes: baseline, week 1 (first vaccination visit). Treatment specified: pre-vaccination baseline after standard-of-care therapy. Profiled with immunoSEQ multiplex PCR; TCRdb holds only in-frame clones, not every one. The sample lists 80,000 to 100,000 clones; around 79% were seen once. The entry originates in a study of a mutant IDH1 vaccine in newly diagnosed glioma. Study as a whole: The treated group averaged about 39 years old and was roughly 60% male, roughly 38% female. Patients' prior therapy spanned radiotherapy, temozolomide, or both; most underwent both.

Germline V gene sequence: CDR1 MNHEY, CDR2 SMNVEV (reference sequence). This CDR3 contains 13 residues. Trimming removed 6 bases at V and 4 bases at J, with 10 bases between. The specimen comprised PBMCs, sampled from a glioma patient treated with radiotherapy, temozolomide or both. The sequence was collected from a middle-aged man with glioma. Some clones in this sample may be carry-over from other donors' samples. The chain couples TRBV27 to TRBJ1-5; D call uncertain. The CDR3 loop reads CASRGRGNQPQHF. CDR3 DNA sequence: TGTGCCAGCAGAGGCAGAGGGAATCAGCCCCAGCATTTT.